What follows are 31 T cell receptor beta chains derived from one specimen sequenced in a study of T cell responses to AZD1222 COVID-19 vaccine. Here immunoSEQ multiplex PCR was the method, and the copy in TCRdb shows in-frame clones only, minus some. The data contain around 20,000 clones, 84% of them singletons. The sequencing used peripheral blood, collected 28 days after the second AZD1222 dose. The receptor set was obtained from an adult who received the AZD1222 COVID-19 vaccine.

This clone was detected only a few times. The rearrangement links TRBV5-1 to TRBJ1-3, with 8 bases identical to TRBD1. CDR1 and CDR2 from the germline V gene are SGHRS and YFSETQ. With V trimmed by 4 bases and J by 0 bases, 3 bases remained unmatched. CDR3 length: 15 amino acids. The CDR3 protein is CASSQGQDSGNTIYF. The CDR3 DNA is TGCGCCAGCAGCCAGGGACAGGACTCTGGAAACACCATATATTTT.

This chain joins TRBV3-1 (or the pseudogene TRBV3-2) and TRBJ1-2, with D perhaps TRBD1 (5 bases). V lost 3 bases and J 8 bases, leaving 10 bases between the germline ends. Germline V CDR1 and CDR2: LGHDT, YNNKEL (reference sequence). CDR3 length: 12 residues. The CDR3 region has the DNA TGTGCCAGCAGCCAGGGGGAACGGGGCTACACCTTC. Residues: CASSQGERGYTF.

This clone was found a few times. The chain recombines TRBV19 with TRBJ2-3; D uncertain. V was trimmed by 9 bases and J by 5 bases, leaving 12 bases between them. This CDR3 comprises 12 residues. Germline V gene data show CDR1 as LNHDA and CDR2 as SQIVND (reference sequence). The CDR3 bases are TGTGCCAGCAGACAATCAGGAGATACGCAGTATTTT. Protein: CASRQSGDTQYF.

CDR3 loop: CASMRVGLAHGGQYF. The CDR3 nucleotides read TGTGCCAGCATGAGGGTGGGACTGGCCCACGGAGGGCAGTACTTC. The rearrangement uses TRBV28 and TRBJ2-7; tentatively, D is TRBD2 (6 bases). This CDR3 spans 15 amino acids. Trimming stripped 7 bases from V and 9 bases from J, with 25 bases between. Germline V lookup: CDR1 MDHEN, CDR2 SYDVKM.

The V call is TRBV7-6, the J call TRBJ1-5, with D unclear. Germline CDR1 SGHVS, CDR2 FNYEAQ. Between the trimmed V and J ends, which lost 5 bases and 3 bases, there was a span of 17 bases. The CDR3 is made up of 16 amino acids. The CDR3 loop is CASSQDSSGPNQPQHF. In DNA, the CDR3 is TGTGCCAGCAGCCAGGACTCTTCGGGCCCCAATCAGCCCCAGCATTTT.

This chain connects TRBV11-3 to TRBJ1-2; TRBD1 matches at 7 bases. Germline-derived CDR1 and CDR2 are SGHNT and YENEEA. Trimming removed 5 bases from V and 2 bases from J; junction bases left unmatched: 17. The CDR3 spans 18 residues. The CDR3 reads CASSKPVGGAGSNYGYTF. CDR3 coding DNA: TGTGCCAGCAGCAAACCCGTAGGGGGCGCAGGGTCGAACTATGGCTACACCTTC.

In nucleotides, the CDR3 is TGTGCCAGCAGCTCATGGGGTGGCGGGAGGAGAGATACGCAGTATTTT. Translation: CASSSWGGGRRDTQYF. This chain connects TRBV11-2 to TRBJ2-3; 8 bases align to TRBD2. The CDR3 length is 16 residues. Germline V lookup: CDR1 SGHAT, CDR2 FQNNGV. V dropped 4 bases and J dropped 5; count of bases not matched to a gene: 11.

The chain links TRBV29-1 to TRBJ2-7; 8 nucleotides align to TRBD2. V lost 6 bases, J lost 4 bases, and 8 bases stayed unmatched. The CDR3 totals 13 residues. The germline CDR1 and CDR2 sequences are SQVTM and ANQGSEA. CDR3 sequence reads: CSVAGTRKYEQYF. For the CDR3, the DNA is TGCAGCGTAGCCGGGACTAGGAAATACGAGCAGTACTTC.

The chain combines TRBV28 with TRBJ2-7; 11 bases are shared with TRBD2. V gave up 5 bases and J gave up 2 bases; unmatched junction bases: 5. From germline, CDR1 is MDHEN and CDR2 SYDVKM. This CDR3 is built from 15 residues. The CDR3 sequence: CASSPRLAGTYEQYF. In DNA, the CDR3 is TGTGCCAGCAGTCCCCGACTAGCGGGAACCTACGAGCAGTACTTC.

With respect to this clone: An end of the junction differs from the germline gene, which may be a read error. This chain links TRBV15 with TRBJ2-1, with D perhaps given as TRBD1 or TRBD2 (6 bases each). The CDR3 has 17 amino acids. The germline V gene encodes CDR1 LNHNV and CDR2 YYDKDF (reference sequence). This CDR3 is CASSRDRQSGAKGQQFF. The DNA of the CDR3 is TGTGCCTCCAGCAGAGATCGGCAGTCGGGGGCCAAGGGGCAGCAGTTCTTC. Combining the CDR3 with reference TRBV15 and TRBJ2-1 gives the whole variable domain DAMVIQNPRYQVTQFGKPVTLSCSQTLNHNVMYWYQQKSSQAPKLLFHYYDKDFNNEADTPDNFQSRRPNTSFCFLDIRSPGLGDTAMYLCASSRDRQSGAKGQQFFGPGTRLTVL.

The CDR3 bases are TGCGCCAGCAGCTTGTATGGAATCTACCTGTTTTTT. Protein product: CASSLYGIYLFF. This chain uses TRBV5-1 with TRBJ1-4; unclear D gene. The length of the CDR3 is 12 residues. The V end lost 1 base, the J end lost 14 bases, and 12 bases lay between the germline ends. In germline, CDR1 is SGHRS, CDR2 YFSETQ.

This chain connects TRBV14 to TRBJ1-6, with TRBD1 identical over 7 bases. CDR3 size: 13 residues. The V gene end was trimmed by 4 bases and the J gene end by 9 bases; junction bases not matched to a gene: 3. Germline lookup yields CDR1 SGHDN and CDR2 FVKESK. DNA for the CDR3: TGTGCCAGCAGCCTTAACAGGGGTTCACCCCTCCACTTT. Its translation: CASSLNRGSPLHF.

The chain links TRBV19 to TRBJ2-7; a weak D match, TRBD1 (6 bases). The CDR3 length is 13 residues. Germline CDR1 reads LNHDA; CDR2 reads SQIVND (reference sequence). V shed 5 bases and J shed 6 bases, with 14 bases lying between them. CDR3 nucleotides: TGTGCCAGTAGTGGAACAGGGAAGGGCGAGCAGTACTTC. Translation gives CASSGTGKGEQYF.

The gene calls are TRBV11-2 and TRBJ1-2, with TRBD1 matching 7 bases. V dropped 0 bases and J dropped 5; count of bases not matched to a gene: 6. This CDR3 region has 15 residues. The germline V gene encodes CDR1 SGHAT and CDR2 FQNNGV. The chain's CDR3 is CASSLDIGGGYGYTF. CDR3 DNA: TGTGCCAGCAGCTTAGATATAGGGGGCGGGTATGGCTACACCTTC.

This sequence joins TRBV4-2 and TRBJ1-1; 7 nucleotides match TRBD1. Germline V CDR1 and CDR2: LGHNA, YNFKEQ. Germline trimming cut 0 bases from V and 0 bases from J; bases unmatched to any gene: 7. There are 17 residues in the CDR3. The DNA of the CDR3 is TGTGCCAGCAGCCAAGATTGGGGGACAGCGATGAACACTGAAGCTTTCTTT. Protein: CASSQDWGTAMNTEAFF.

CDR3 bases: TGTGCCAGCTCACCACCTGCACAGGGAGGAAAAATGGAAAAACTGTTTTTT. It yields the protein CASSPPAQGGKMEKLFF. The chain is built from TRBV18 and TRBJ1-4; TRBD1 is a possible D gene (6 bases). Germline V gene sequence: CDR1 KGHSH, CDR2 LQKENI. Deletions cut 0 bases from V and 8 bases from J, with 19 bases between. The CDR3 spans 17 residues.

This chain joins TRBV9 and TRBJ2-5; D is unresolved. This CDR3 region has 14 residues. From germline, CDR1 is SGDLS and CDR2 YYNGEE. V lost 2 bases to trimming and J lost 5 bases, with 13 bases between them. The CDR3 DNA reads as TGTGCCAGCAGCGTTATAACTGGAGAGGAGACCCAGTACTTC. Translated: CASSVITGEETQYF.

The gene calls are TRBV19 and TRBJ2-7, with 10 bases lining up with TRBD1. In germline, CDR1 is LNHDA, CDR2 SQIVND (reference sequence). J was trimmed by 3 bases and V by 8 bases; bases with no gene match: 4. The length of the CDR3 is 13 residues. CDR3 sequence: CASGTGDGYEQYF. The CDR3 DNA is TGTGCCAGTGGGACAGGGGACGGCTACGAGCAGTACTTC.

The chain employs TRBV14 and TRBJ2-7; D not certain. V was trimmed by 3 bases and J by 0 bases, leaving 9 bases between them. The CDR3 is 14 amino acids. Germline V lookup: CDR1 SGHDN, CDR2 FVKESK. CDR3 in amino acids: CASSHILYSYEQYF. The CDR3 nucleotides read TGTGCCAGCAGCCATATTCTGTACTCCTACGAGCAGTACTTC.

The chain combines TRBV21-1 with TRBJ1-6; no check of the table's D call, TRBD1, against the DNA was made. TRBV21-1 is a recognized pseudogene. The CDR3 is made up of 18 amino acids. DNA for the CDR3: TGTGCCAGCAGCAGGAGATTCCGGACAGGGACCTTCCATTCACCCCTCCACTTT. It codes for CASSRRFRTGTFHSPLHF.

The rearrangement joins TRBV28 to TRBJ1-1; D not resolved. Germline CDR1 MDHEN, CDR2 SYDVKM. There are 11 residues in the CDR3. Deletions cut 7 bases from V and 1 base from J, with 4 bases between. The CDR3, as DNA: TGTGCCAGCACCGCGAACACTGAAGCTTTCTTT. It encodes CASTANTEAFF.

The rearrangement links TRBV6-6 to TRBJ2-4, with D tentatively TRBD1 (6 bases). Germline V gene data show CDR1 as MNHNY and CDR2 as SVGAGI (reference sequence). CDR3 size: 14 residues. Trimming took off 0 bases at V and 12 bases at J, with 15 bases between the two ends. CDR3 protein: CASSYSRTDHNQYF. In DNA, the CDR3 is TGTGCCAGCAGTTACTCGAGGACAGACCACAATCAGTACTTC.

The chain combines TRBV5-1 with TRBJ2-2; 8 nucleotides match TRBD2. CDR1 SGHRS and CDR2 YFSETQ come from the germline V gene. Trimming cost V 0 bases and J 7 bases; bases outside gene matches: 5. The CDR3 runs to 15 residues. The CDR3: CASSLGSGSGGELFF. As DNA, the CDR3 is TGCGCCAGCAGCTTGGGGAGCGGGAGTGGCGGGGAGCTGTTTTTT.

This sequence joins TRBV28 and TRBJ2-2; no reliable D call. V was pared by 11 bases and J by 4 bases, with 14 bases between. This CDR3 contains 13 residues. Germline V gives CDR1 MDHEN, CDR2 SYDVKM. CDR3: CAVNRASTGELFF. CDR3 DNA sequence: TGTGCCGTCAATAGGGCGAGCACCGGGGAGCTGTTTTTT. Full variable domain (outside the CDR3, taken from reference TRBV28 and TRBJ2-2): DVKVTQSSRYLVKRTGEKVFLECVQDMDHENMFWYRQDPGLGLRLIYFSYDVKMKEKGDIPEGYSVSREKKERFSLILESASTNQTSMYLCAVNRASTGELFFGEGSRLTVL.

The chain uses TRBV28 and TRBJ2-5; D is ambiguous. The germline V gene has CDR1 MDHEN and CDR2 SYDVKM. V shed 6 bases and J shed 5 bases, with 13 bases lying between them. CDR3 size: 13 residues. The CDR3 bases are TGTGCCAGCAGACCCTATAGTGGGGAGACCCAGTACTTC. It is translated as CASRPYSGETQYF. The variable domain in full, completed from reference TRBV28 and TRBJ2-5, reads DVKVTQSSRYLVKRTGEKVFLECVQDMDHENMFWYRQDPGLGLRLIYFSYDVKMKEKGDIPEGYSVSREKKERFSLILESASTNQTSMYLCASRPYSGETQYFGPGTRLLVL.

Of note for this clone: The germline gene is not matched at one end of the junction; a read error may be the cause. The V gene is TRBV7-9, the J gene TRBJ2-7; D tentatively reads TRBD1 or TRBD2 (5 bases each). The V gene's germline CDR1 is SEHNR and CDR2 FQNEAQ (reference sequence). This CDR3 comprises 14 residues. The DNA for the CDR3 is TGTGCCAGCAGCCCCCCGGGCGACGGGGCCGAGCAGTACTTT. It yields the protein CASSPPGDGAEQYF.

The J gene is TRBJ1-2, the V gene TRBV27, with TRBD1 identical over 7 bases. Losses at the gene ends were 5 bases for V and 7 bases for J; bases not matched to a gene: 13. CDR1 is MNHEY and CDR2 is SMNVEV in the germline V gene (reference sequence). This CDR3 is built from 15 residues. The CDR3 nucleotides are TGTGCCAGCAGTCCGACAGGGTCGGCGGACTTTGGCTACACCTTC. Its translation is CASSPTGSADFGYTF.

This chain connects TRBV14 to TRBJ1-1; possibly TRBD1 for D (5 bases). CDR3 length: 15 amino acids. V dropped 0 bases and J dropped 1 base, with 9 bases sitting between them. Per the germline V gene, CDR1 is SGHDN and CDR2 is FVKESK. The CDR3 sequence is CASSQEGAANTEAFF. In DNA, the CDR3 is TGTGCCAGCAGCCAAGAAGGGGCGGCGAACACTGAAGCTTTCTTT.

J is TRBJ2-1 and V is TRBV7-3, with D possibly TRBD2 on 6 matching bases. The V and J ends lost 4 bases and 5 bases respectively, with 12 bases between them. The germline gives CDR1 SGHTA, CDR2 FQGTGA. This CDR3 comprises 14 residues. In DNA, the CDR3 is TGTGCCAGCAGCTCGGCGGGGCCGAACAATGAGCAGTTCTTC. Translation: CASSSAGPNNEQFF.

The rearrangement links TRBV27 to TRBJ2-3; D could derive from TRBD1 or TRBD2 (5 bases each). The CDR3 length is 14 residues. The germline V and J ends were trimmed by 4 bases and 6 bases, with 14 bases remaining between them. Germline values: CDR1 MNHEY, CDR2 SMNVEV (reference sequence). CDR3 loop: CASSSYGTEDTQYF. CDR3 DNA: TGTGCCAGCAGTTCGTACGGGACGGAGGATACGCAGTATTTT.

V and J are TRBV29-1 and TRBJ2-1; 7 bases are a match to TRBD1. V lost 7 bases to trimming and J lost 6 bases; unmatched junction nucleotides: 3. The germline CDR1 and CDR2 sequences are SQVTM and ANQGSEA. This CDR3 region has 11 residues. The CDR3 DNA reads as TGCAGCGCTGGACAGGCCAATGAGCAGTTCTTC. This sequence encodes CSAGQANEQFF.